This T cell receptor beta chain was captured by sequencing in a study of blood T cell repertoires in COVID-19. Overall study context: Samples taken during acute and convalescent COVID-19 were collected in the United States, Italy and Spain. The cDNA or gDNA used as material had been derived from T cells, B-cell-depleted T cells, or PBMCs.

The V end lost 1 base, the J end lost 8 bases, and 12 bases lay between the germline ends. Germline CDR1 SGHNT, CDR2 YYREEE (reference sequence). The CDR3 is made up of 14 amino acids. Original processing notes: Reference gene primer amplification in the assay estimated nucleated cell counts. Assay: immunoSEQ multiplex PCR; the TCRdb copy retains only in-frame clones and omits some. D and trimming come from the DNA, and the V and J calls and clone size come from that table. This sample has almost 250,000 clones; 86% occur once, and the top ten carry 5% to 6%. A Seattle source enrolled patients during active infection and followed them longitudinally.

This sequence joins TRBV5-4 and TRBJ1-4; D unresolved. The sequenced material came from peripheral blood. This receptor was identified in a woman aged 80 or older with COVID-19, enrolled during active disease. DNA for the CDR3: TGTGCCAGCAGCTTGAAACGGGAAGGCGAAAAACTGTTTTTT. Translating gives CASSLKREGEKLFF. The whole variable domain, remainder taken from reference TRBV5-4 and TRBJ1-4, is ETGVTQSPTHLIKTRGQQVTLRCSSQSGHNTVSWYQQALGQGPQFIFQYYREEENGRGNFPPRFSGLQFPNYSSELNVNALELDDSALYLCASSLKREGEKLFFGSGTQLSVL.